The text below deals with one T cell receptor beta chain. This entry is derived from a study of blood T cell repertoires in COVID-19. Participants were aged roughly 18 to 90 years, lived in around 22 US areas, and enrolled virtually. Clones were read by immunoSEQ multiplex PCR, and TCRdb kept only the in-frame ones, dropping some. The profile covers about 220,000 clones, with roughly four fifths appearing a single time and 1.3% taken by the ten largest. The CDR3 totals 14 residues. The V end was cut by 2 bases, the J end by 6 bases, with 12 bases between. Germline values: CDR1 MNHEY, CDR2 SVGEGT. This receptor was taken from a woman between 35 and 50 years old with acute COVID-19. Material for sequencing was PBMCs or T cells enriched from blood (not recorded which). The chain employs TRBV6-2 or TRBV6-3 and TRBJ2-3; D is perhaps TRBD2 (6 bases). The DNA of the CDR3 is TGTGCCAGCAGTTACGGGGGGTTCGGGGATACGCAGTATTTT. Its protein product is CASSYGGFGDTQYF.